The 18 T cell receptor beta chains presented below share a single source sample, sequenced in a study of blood T cell repertoires in COVID-19. Data came from immunoSEQ multiplex PCR; TCRdb stores just in-frame clones and leaves some out. The table shows 300,000 to 350,000 clones, with roughly 89% occurring only once. The sequenced sample was PBMCs or T cells enriched from blood (not recorded which). Every receptor here comes from a woman aged 18-29 years with acute COVID-19.

The V call is TRBV11-2, the J call TRBJ1-1; D unresolved. Trimming took 0 bases from V and 6 from J, leaving 17 bases between them. The CDR3 runs 16 residues. CDR1 and CDR2 (germline): SGHAT, FQNNGV. The CDR3 sequence is CASSLDRTLRSAEAFF. CDR3 DNA sequence: TGTGCCAGCAGCTTAGATCGGACGTTACGTAGCGCTGAAGCTTTCTTT.

The chain joins TRBV6-4 to TRBJ1-2; D unresolved. Trimming took off 5 bases at V and 5 bases at J, with 9 bases between the two ends. The CDR3 length is 12 residues. Germline V CDR1 and CDR2: MRHNA, SNTAGT. CDR3 in amino acids: CASSNGGYGYTF. The CDR3 DNA follows: TGTGCCAGCAGTAATGGAGGATATGGCTACACCTTC.

V is TRBV19 and J is TRBJ1-5; D is unclear. Germline V gene lookup returns CDR1 LNHDA and CDR2 SQIVND (reference sequence). The CDR3 contains 14 residues. The V end lost 2 bases, the J end lost 6 bases, and 11 bases lay between the germline ends. CDR3 amino acids: CASSIRGLGQPQHF. CDR3 sequence (DNA): TGTGCCAGTAGTATACGGGGTTTGGGTCAGCCCCAGCATTTT.

The V call is TRBV14, the J call TRBJ2-7, with 7 positions matching TRBD1. The CDR3 is made up of 15 amino acids. V lost 8 bases to trimming and J lost 5 bases; unmatched junction nucleotides: 15. CDR1 and CDR2 from the germline V gene are SGHDN and FVKESK. The CDR3 here is CASGISDRPFHEQYF. The CDR3 bases are TGTGCCAGCGGCATCTCGGACAGGCCTTTCCACGAGCAGTACTTC. Combining the CDR3 with reference TRBV14 and TRBJ2-7 gives the whole variable domain EAGVTQFPSHSVIEKGQTVTLRCDPISGHDNLYWYRRVMGKEIKFLLHFVKESKQDESGMPNNRFLAERTGGTYSTLKVQPAELEDSGVYFCASGISDRPFHEQYFGPGTRLTVT.

This chain uses TRBV6-5 with TRBJ2-7, with D tentatively TRBD1 (6 bases). The V end lost 6 bases, the J end lost 2 bases, and 17 bases lay between the germline ends. The CDR3 runs 15 residues. The germline V gene has CDR1 MNHEY and CDR2 SVGAGI. The DNA of the CDR3 is TGTGCCAGCAGACCCTTGGCGGACAGACCCTACGAGCAGTACTTC. This translates into CASRPLADRPYEQYF.

This clone has a single count. The chain uses TRBV11-2 and TRBJ1-1, with D maybe TRBD1 (5 bases). Germline V gene sequence: CDR1 SGHAT, CDR2 FQNNGV. This CDR3 is built from 16 residues. V was trimmed by 5 bases and J by 4 bases, leaving 20 bases between them. CDR3 region: CASSPQSGGTGTEAFF. DNA of the CDR3: TGTGCCAGCAGCCCGCAATCGGGGGGAACAGGCACTGAAGCTTTCTTT.

The chain links TRBV11-2 to TRBJ2-7, with 11 bases matching TRBD2. CDR3 length: 19 amino acids. After removal of 3 bases from V and 0 bases from J, the junction contained 13 bases not matched to a gene. CDR1 SGHAT and CDR2 FQNNGV come from the germline V gene. CDR3 region: CASSFTVGTSGPSSYEQYF. As DNA, the CDR3 is TGTGCCAGCAGCTTCACAGTGGGGACTAGCGGCCCAAGCTCCTACGAGCAGTACTTC. Drawing the rest from reference TRBV11-2 and TRBJ2-7, the complete variable domain is EAGVAQSPRYKIIEKRQSVAFWCNPISGHATLYWYQQILGQGPKLLIQFQNNGVVDDSQLPKDRFSAERLKGVDSTLKIQPAKLEDSAVYLCASSFTVGTSGPSSYEQYFGPGTRLTVT.

The chain employs TRBV27 and TRBJ2-1; D is unclear. CDR1 and CDR2 (germline): MNHEY, SMNVEV (reference sequence). This CDR3 contains 12 residues. V was shortened by 4 bases and J by 9 bases, with 10 bases between the two germline ends. CDR3 sequence: CASSSRWAEQFF. The DNA for the CDR3 is TGTGCCAGCAGTTCACGGTGGGCTGAGCAGTTCTTC.

The chain uses TRBV10-3 and TRBJ2-1; the match to TRBD2 covers 10 bases. CDR3 size: 17 residues. With V trimmed by 4 bases and J by 1 base, 7 bases remained unmatched. Per germline, CDR1 ENHRY and CDR2 SYGVKD. The CDR3 DNA reads as TGTGCCATCAGTGGGAGCGGGAGGGCCATTTCCTACAATGAGCAGTTCTTC. Residues: CAISGSGRAISYNEQFF.

The chain has TRBV27 and TRBJ2-1; 10 nucleotides align to TRBD2. This CDR3 is 15 amino acids long. Germline V gene data show CDR1 as MNHEY and CDR2 as SMNVEV (reference sequence). The V and J ends lost 6 bases and 2 bases, in that order; junction bases with no gene match: 4. CDR3 in amino acids: CASRATSGTYNEQFF. The CDR3 DNA reads TGTGCCAGCAGGGCTACTAGCGGGACCTACAATGAGCAGTTCTTC.

The V and J genes are TRBV19 and TRBJ2-2; the match to TRBD1 covers 11 bases. Germline lookup yields CDR1 LNHDA and CDR2 SQIVND (reference sequence). The CDR3 runs to 15 residues. The V segment lost 5 bases and the J segment 6 bases; nucleotides outside the gene matches: 5. In DNA form, the CDR3 reads TGTGCCAGTAGTTTACGGGACAGGGGGGCCGGGGAGCTGTTTTTT. It specifies CASSLRDRGAGELFF.

The CDR3 coding sequence is TGTGCCACCAGTGATGGAGGACTAGCGGGAGGGGAGCAGTTCTTC. Translation: CATSDGGLAGGEQFF. J is TRBJ2-1 and V is TRBV24-1; 15 positions match TRBD2. CDR3 length equals 15 residues. Germline lookup yields CDR1 KGHDR and CDR2 SFDVKD. V lost 3 bases and J lost 10; bases outside the gene matches: 3.

V usage is TRBV6-5 and J usage is TRBJ1-2; no definite D call. This CDR3 has 15 residues. Trimming left V 2 bases short and J 4 bases short, with 14 bases between. Germline CDR1 is MNHEY and CDR2 is SVGAGI. This chain's CDR3 is CASSYHITGIYGYTF. DNA for the CDR3: TGTGCCAGCAGTTACCACATCACGGGGATCTATGGCTACACCTTC.

The chain uses TRBV6-4 and TRBJ2-2; 8 nucleotides match TRBD2. There are 17 residues in the CDR3. Per the germline V gene, CDR1 is MRHNA and CDR2 is SNTAGT. Germline trimming cut 0 bases from V and 6 bases from J; bases unmatched to any gene: 9. The CDR3 coding sequence is TGTGCCAGCAGTGACTCAAGGGAAGCGGGAGAGGCCGGGGAGCTGTTTTTT. It translates to CASSDSREAGEAGELFF.

The chain recombines TRBV29-1 with TRBJ2-7; D perhaps matches TRBD1 (5 bases). Germline V gene data show CDR1 as SQVTM and CDR2 as ANQGSEA. The V end lost 5 bases, the J end lost 3 bases, and 14 bases lay between the germline ends. The CDR3 totals 13 residues. DNA of the CDR3: TGCAGCGTTCTGACAGCTGCCAACTACGAGCAGTACTTC. Its protein is CSVLTAANYEQYF.

The chain carries TRBV9 and TRBJ1-6; D is possibly TRBD1 (5 bases). Trimming left V 0 bases short and J 5 bases short, with 15 bases between. CDR3 length: 17 residues. Germline-derived CDR1 and CDR2 are SGDLS and YYNGEE. Here the CDR3 reads CASSVATGGANNSPLHF. The CDR3 nucleotides read TGTGCCAGCAGCGTAGCTACGGGAGGGGCGAATAATTCACCCCTCCACTTT.

The CDR3 loop is CASSGGSGTNTGELFF. The CDR3 DNA is TGTGCCAGCAGCGGGGGTAGCGGAACTAACACCGGGGAGCTGTTTTTT. The rearrangement links TRBV9 to TRBJ2-2; weak D call: TRBD2 (6 bases). Germline CDR1 is SGDLS and CDR2 is YYNGEE. The CDR3 is made up of 16 amino acids. V was shortened by 3 bases and J by 2 bases, with 14 bases between the two germline ends. Drawing the rest from reference TRBV9 and TRBJ2-2, the complete variable domain is DSGVTQTPKHLITATGQRVTLRCSPRSGDLSVYWYQQSLDQGLQFLIQYYNGEERAKGNILERFSAQQFPDLHSELNLSSLELGDSALYFCASSGGSGTNTGELFFGEGSRLTVL.

The chain couples TRBV20-1 to TRBJ2-7; D assignment may be TRBD1 or TRBD2 (6 bases each). Trimming took 3 bases from V and 0 from J, leaving 15 bases between them. This CDR3 is 15 amino acids long. Germline V gene sequence: CDR1 DFQATT, CDR2 SNEGSKA (reference sequence). CDR3 loop: CSASGGTYVSYEQYF. For the CDR3, the DNA is TGCAGTGCTAGTGGGGGGACATACGTCTCCTACGAGCAGTACTTC.